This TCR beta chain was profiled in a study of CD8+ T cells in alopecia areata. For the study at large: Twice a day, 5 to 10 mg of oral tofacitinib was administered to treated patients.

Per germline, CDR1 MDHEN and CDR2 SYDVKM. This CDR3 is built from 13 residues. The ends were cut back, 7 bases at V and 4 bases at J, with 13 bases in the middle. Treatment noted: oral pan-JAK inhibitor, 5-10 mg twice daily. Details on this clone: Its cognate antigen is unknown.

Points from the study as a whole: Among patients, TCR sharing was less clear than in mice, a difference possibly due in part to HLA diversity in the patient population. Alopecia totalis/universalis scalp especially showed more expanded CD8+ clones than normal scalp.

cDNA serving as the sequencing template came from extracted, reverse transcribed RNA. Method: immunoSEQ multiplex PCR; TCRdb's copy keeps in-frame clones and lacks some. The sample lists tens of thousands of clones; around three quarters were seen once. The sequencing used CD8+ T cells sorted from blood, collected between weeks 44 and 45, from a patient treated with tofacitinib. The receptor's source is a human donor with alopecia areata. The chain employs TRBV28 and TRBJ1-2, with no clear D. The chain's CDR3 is CASTENGVYGYTF. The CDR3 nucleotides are TGTGCCAGCACCGAAAACGGGGTCTATGGCTACACCTTC.